This T cell receptor (beta chain) was found in a study of tumor-infiltrating lymphocytes in localized non-small cell lung cancer. On this clone: Its antigen is unknown.

Libraries were prepared by immunoSEQ multiplex PCR; TCRdb keeps only in-frame clonotypes and omits some of them. The repertoire has about 12,000 clones, more than 60% of them found once; the top ten carry roughly 4.7%. Findings of the study overall: IM1 and IM2 tumors showed no difference in T-cell fraction. TCR sequencing covered a subset of patients with enough tissue.

The V and J ends lost 4 bases and 4 bases respectively, with 17 bases between them. Germline-derived CDR1 and CDR2 are SQVTM and ANQGSEA. There are 14 residues in the CDR3. Sequencing was performed on lung tumor tissue. The TCR was taken from a human donor with non-small cell lung cancer. This chain connects TRBV29-1 to TRBJ2-7, with D unresolved. The CDR3 DNA reads TGCAGCGTTGCGTCAACTTGGAGCTTTTACGAGCAGTACTTC. Translated: CSVASTWSFYEQYF.